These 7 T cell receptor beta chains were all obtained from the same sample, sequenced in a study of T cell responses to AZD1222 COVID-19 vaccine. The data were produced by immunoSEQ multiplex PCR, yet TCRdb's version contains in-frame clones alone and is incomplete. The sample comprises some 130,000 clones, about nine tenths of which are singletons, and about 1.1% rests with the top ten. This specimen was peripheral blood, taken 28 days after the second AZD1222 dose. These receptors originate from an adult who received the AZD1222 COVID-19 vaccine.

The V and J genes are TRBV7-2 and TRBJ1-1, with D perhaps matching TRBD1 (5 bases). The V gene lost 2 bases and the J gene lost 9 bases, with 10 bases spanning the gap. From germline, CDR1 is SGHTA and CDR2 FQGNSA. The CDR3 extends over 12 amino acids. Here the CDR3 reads CASSLTPGQAFF. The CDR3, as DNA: TGTGCCAGCAGCTTAACCCCAGGGCAAGCTTTCTTT.

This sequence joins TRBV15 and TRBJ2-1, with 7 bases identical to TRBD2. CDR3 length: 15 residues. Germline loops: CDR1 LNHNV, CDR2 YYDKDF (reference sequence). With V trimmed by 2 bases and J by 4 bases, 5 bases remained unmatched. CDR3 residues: CATSRQGGSYNEQFF. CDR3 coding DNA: TGTGCCACCAGCAGACAGGGAGGGTCATACAATGAGCAGTTCTTC.

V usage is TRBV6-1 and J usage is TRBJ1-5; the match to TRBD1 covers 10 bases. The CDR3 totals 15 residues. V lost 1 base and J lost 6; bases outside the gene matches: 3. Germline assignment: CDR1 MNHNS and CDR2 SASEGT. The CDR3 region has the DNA TGTGCCAGCAGTGAAGATGGGACAGGGGCTCAGCCCCAGCATTTT. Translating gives CASSEDGTGAQPQHF.

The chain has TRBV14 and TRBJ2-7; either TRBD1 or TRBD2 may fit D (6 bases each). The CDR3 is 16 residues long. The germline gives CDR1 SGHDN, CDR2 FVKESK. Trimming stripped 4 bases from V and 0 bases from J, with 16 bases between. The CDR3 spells CASSPGWGAVSYEQYF. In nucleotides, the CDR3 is TGTGCCAGCAGCCCCGGGTGGGGGGCGGTCTCCTACGAGCAGTACTTC.

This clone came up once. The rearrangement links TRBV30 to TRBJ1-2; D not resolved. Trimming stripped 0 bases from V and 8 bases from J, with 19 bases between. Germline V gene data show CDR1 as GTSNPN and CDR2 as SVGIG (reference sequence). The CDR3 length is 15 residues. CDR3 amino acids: CAWSVMKGSLGGYTF. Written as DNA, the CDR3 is TGTGCCTGGAGTGTGATGAAAGGATCCTTGGGGGGCTACACCTTC.

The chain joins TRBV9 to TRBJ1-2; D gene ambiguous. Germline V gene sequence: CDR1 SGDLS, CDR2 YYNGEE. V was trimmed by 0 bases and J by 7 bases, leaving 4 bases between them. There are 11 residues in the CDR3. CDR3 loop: CASSVGSGYTF. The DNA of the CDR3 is TGTGCCAGCAGCGTAGGAAGTGGCTACACCTTC.

The CDR3 coding sequence is TGTGCCAGCAGTTTATCGGGGGCAGCTCATTCACCCCTCCACTTT. Protein sequence: CASSLSGAAHSPLHF. This sequence joins TRBV27 and TRBJ1-6; TRBD1 is a possible D gene (6 bases). The germline V gene has CDR1 MNHEY and CDR2 SMNVEV (reference sequence). The CDR3 runs to 15 residues. The germline V and J ends were trimmed by 0 bases and 8 bases, with 11 bases remaining between them.